Listed here are 24 T cell receptor beta chains from one sample, sequenced in a study of molecular identifiers for immune sequencing clone quantification. A single record per CDR3 protein comes from TCRdb applying MiXCR to the PCR reads. Altogether 300,000 to 400,000 distinct CDR3 sequences are present, 24% being singletons, with the ten largest covering about 0.74%. Specimen: naive CD8+ T cells from blood, with Jurkat cell RNA spiked in. This sample's subset: FACS-sorted CD8+CD4-CCR7+CD45RA+ naive T cells. Every receptor here comes from a human donor in good health. Some libraries in this study had Jurkat cell RNA spiked in.

This clonotype was seen more than once but under ten times. The V call is TRBV7-9, the J call TRBJ1-1, with TRBD1 matching 8 bases. The CDR3 is made up of 15 amino acids. With 5 bases clipped from V and 5 bases from J, the junction kept 10 bases outside the gene matches. CDR1 and CDR2 (germline): SEHNR, FQNEAQ (reference sequence). CDR3 sequence reads: CASSRIRGPGTEAFF. CDR3 nucleotide sequence: TGTGCCAGCAGCAGAATCAGGGGGCCGGGGACTGAAGCTTTCTTT.

This clonotype was observed many times. V is TRBV7-9 and J is TRBJ2-1, with no clear D. The germline gives CDR1 SEHNR, CDR2 FQNEAQ (reference sequence). Trimming stripped 3 bases from V and 3 bases from J, with 6 bases between. The CDR3 sequence is 13 residues long. For the CDR3, the DNA is TGTGCCAGCAGCTTTGCAGACTACAATGAGCAGTTCTTC. Its protein is CASSFADYNEQFF.

This clonotype has a count of ten or more. V is TRBV7-6 and J is TRBJ2-5; D tentatively reads TRBD1 or TRBD2 (5 bases each). The CDR3 covers 15 residues. Germline CDR1 reads SGHVS; CDR2 reads FNYEAQ. Trimming took 4 bases from V and 0 from J, leaving 12 bases between them. CDR3 DNA: TGTGCCAGCAGCTCACCACTGGGGGACCAAGAGACCCAGTACTTC. This gives the protein CASSSPLGDQETQYF.

The table lists this clonotype with many counts. V is TRBV5-5 and J is TRBJ2-5; D call uncertain. V was cut by 0 bases and J by 3 bases, with 12 bases left in between. The CDR3 extends over 15 amino acids. Germline V gene sequence: CDR1 SGHKS, CDR2 YYEKEE (reference sequence). The CDR3 nucleotides are TGTGCCAGCAGCTTGGAGGCGCACGGAGAAGAGACCCAGTACTTC. Protein product: CASSLEAHGEETQYF.

On this clonotype itself: One base away lies a much larger clone, so this may be a sequencing read error. Since no conserved phenylalanine or tryptophan closes the CDR3, a read error is the likely cause. The J gene is TRBJ2-7, the V gene TRBV7-6; possibly TRBD1 for D (6 bases). The germline V gene encodes CDR1 SGHVS and CDR2 FNYEAQ. CDR3 length equals 16 residues. V lost 5 bases to trimming and J lost 0 bases, with 17 bases between them. The CDR3 DNA reads as TGTGCCAGCAGCCCGTATCCGGACAGTTCCTCCTACGAGCAGTACTAC. Translating gives CASSPYPDSSSYEQYY.

On this clonotype: This may arise from a read error, as a much more abundant clone is one base away. J is TRBJ2-3 and V is TRBV29-1, with 8 nucleotides matching TRBD2. Per the germline V gene, CDR1 is SQVTM and CDR2 is ANQGSEA. The CDR3 runs 16 residues. CDR3 residues: CSVDWREVKVTATQYF. CDR3 bases: TGCAGCGTTGATTGGCGGGAGGTAAAGGTCACAGCTACGCAGTATTTT.

This clonotype was counted a single time. Only one base separates this from a far larger clonotype, so it likely reflects a read error. This rearrangement joins TRBV7-9 to TRBJ2-7, with D perhaps TRBD1 (5 bases). Germline V gene sequence: CDR1 SEHNR, CDR2 FQNEAQ (reference sequence). The CDR3 runs to 12 residues. V lost 8 bases, J lost 2 bases, and 10 bases lay in between. CDR3 DNA: TGTGCCAGCGGCCTAGGGGCCTACGAGCAGTACTTC. It codes for CASGLGAYEQYF.

Remarks on this clonotype: Given a much more abundant clone one base away, this may be a read error. J is TRBJ2-3 and V is TRBV29-1; no reliable D call. Gene TRBJ1-5 matches the end of the DNA better, so the J call may be wrong. This CDR3 contains 12 residues. Germline CDR1 reads SQVTM; CDR2 reads ANQGSEA. The CDR3: CSVVLSTDTQHF. The CDR3 DNA is TGCAGCGTTGTTCTTAGCACAGATACGCAGCATTTT.

Remarks on this clonotype: This may be a read error: a much more frequent sequence differs by one nucleotide. The V and J genes are TRBV9 and TRBJ2-3; D might be TRBD1 (6 bases). The tail of the sequence fits TRBJ1-5 better, so the J call may be wrong. Germline V lookup: CDR1 SGDLS, CDR2 YYNGEE. The CDR3 is 12 amino acids. CDR3 nucleotide sequence: TGTGCCAGCAGCGTCAGGGGAGATACGCAGCATTTT. Amino acids: CASSVRGDTQHF.

This clonotype was seen more than once but under ten times. The V call is TRBV12-3 or TRBV12-4, the J call TRBJ2-4, with D tentatively TRBD1 or TRBD2 (5 bases each). V was cut by 1 base and J by 0 bases, with 13 bases left in between. This CDR3 comprises 17 residues. The CDR3 loop is CASSLDPPGTAKNIQYF. CDR3 bases: TGTGCCAGCAGTTTAGATCCACCCGGGACAGCCAAAAACATTCAGTACTTC.

This clonotype came up a few times. The chain uses TRBV6-6 and TRBJ1-2; 9 bases map to TRBD1. The V and J ends lost 2 bases and 4 bases, in that order; junction bases with no gene match: 8. Germline CDR1 reads MNHNY; CDR2 reads SVGAGI (reference sequence). The CDR3 loop spans 16 amino acids. The CDR3 region is CASSYDTGGVSYGYTF. Here the CDR3 DNA reads TGTGCCAGCAGTTACGATACAGGGGGCGTAAGCTATGGCTACACCTTC.

This clonotype was seen ten or more times. The chain is built from TRBV7-9 and TRBJ1-5, with a tentative D call TRBD1 (6 bases). The V gene's germline CDR1 is SEHNR and CDR2 FQNEAQ (reference sequence). The CDR3 extends over 13 amino acids. Trimming pared 6 bases from V and 5 bases from J, leaving 11 bases between. Here the CDR3 reads CASSRDIDQPQHF. The CDR3 DNA sequence: TGTGCCAGCAGTAGGGACATTGATCAGCCCCAGCATTTT.

To note about this clonotype: One base away lies a much larger clone, so this may be a sequencing read error. This chain connects TRBV7-2 to TRBJ1-3, with unresolved D. This CDR3 comprises 15 residues. CDR1 is SGHTA and CDR2 is FQGNSA in the germline V gene. CDR3 sequence reads: CASRLAAGSGNTIYF. As DNA, the CDR3 is TGTGCCAGCCGCTTAGCCGCAGGCTCTGGAAACACCATATATTTT.

Regarding this clonotype: Just one base apart from a much larger clone, this may be a read error. The chain links TRBV6-2 or TRBV6-3 to TRBJ2-1, with D uncertain. CDR1 is MNHEY and CDR2 is SVGEGT in the germline V gene. This CDR3 has 12 residues. V was pared by 2 bases and J by 5 bases, with 4 bases between. The CDR3: CASSYGDNEQFF. In DNA form, the CDR3 reads TGTGCCAGCAGTTACGGGGACAATGAGCAGTTCTTC.

Concerning this clonotype itself: Possible read error: a much larger clone is one base away. The chain combines TRBV5-6 with TRBJ2-5; D is uncertain. The CDR3 covers 13 residues. The V gene's germline CDR1 is SGHDT and CDR2 YYEEEE. V lost 0 bases, J lost 7 bases, and 10 bases lay in between. CDR3 nucleotide sequence: TGTGCCAGCAGCTTGGAGGGTCGTCCGACCCAGTACTTC. This translates into CASSLEGRPTQYF. The whole variable domain, filled in from reference TRBV5-6 and TRBJ2-5, reads DAGVTQSPTHLIKTRGQQVTLRCSPKSGHDTVSWYQQALGQGPQFIFQYYEEEERQRGNFPDRFSGHQFPNYSSELNVNALLLGDSALYLCASSLEGRPTQYFGPGTRLLVL.

In the case of this clonotype: A much larger clone is a single base away; this may be a read error. This chain joins TRBV20-1 and TRBJ2-5, with D unclear. CDR1 and CDR2 (germline): DFQATT, SNEGSKA (reference sequence). CDR3 length: 12 residues. V was clipped by 3 bases and J by 4 bases, with 9 bases between them. CDR3 nucleotide sequence: TGCAGTGCTAGGACAATGCGAGAGACCCAGTACTTC. This sequence encodes CSARTMRETQYF.

Worth noting for this clonotype: This sequence may be a read error, since a much larger clone differs from it by one base. V gene TRBV7-6 combines with J gene TRBJ2-3, with 8 bases lining up with TRBD1. The germline CDR1 and CDR2 sequences are SGHVS and FNYEAQ. CDR3 length equals 17 residues. The CDR3 loop is CPSSSQTGVIFTDTQYF. DNA for the CDR3: TGTCCCAGCAGCTCCCAGACAGGGGTTATCTTCACAGATACGCAGTATTTT.

In the case of this clonotype: A clone one base away is much larger, so this may be a read error. The V call is TRBV7-2, the J call TRBJ1-1; unclear D gene. CDR1 and CDR2 (germline): SGHTA, FQGNSA. This CDR3 has 13 residues. Trimming took 5 bases from V and 8 from J, leaving 15 bases between them. The CDR3 spells CASSPLEPPEAFF. The CDR3 DNA reads TGTGCCAGCAGCCCACTAGAACCGCCCGAAGCTTTCTTT.

This clonotype was picked up many times. The chain couples TRBV20-1 to TRBJ2-7, with 10 bases lining up with TRBD1. This CDR3 contains 13 residues. V shed 3 bases and J 3 bases; nucleotides not matched to a gene: 2. The germline gives CDR1 DFQATT, CDR2 SNEGSKA (reference sequence). The CDR3 spells CSARDRGYYEQYF. The CDR3 DNA reads as TGCAGTGCTAGGGACAGGGGGTACTACGAGCAGTACTTC.

This clonotype was counted ten times or more. At one boundary the junction diverges from the germline segment, which might be a read error. The chain carries TRBV5-4 and TRBJ2-1; the D gene is possibly TRBD2 (7 bases). This CDR3 has 12 amino acids. Germline lookup yields CDR1 SGHNT and CDR2 YYREEE (reference sequence). CDR3 sequence (DNA): TGTTCCAGCAGTTGGGGGGGCCATGAGCAGTTCTTC. Protein product: CSSSWGGHEQFF.

A note on this clonotype: A read error is possible here, since a much larger clone lies one base away. V usage is TRBV7-9 and J usage is TRBJ1-4, with D hard to call. This CDR3 is 11 amino acids long. Germline values: CDR1 SEHNR, CDR2 FQNEAQ (reference sequence). The CDR3 is CAYRSRERLFF. The CDR3, as DNA: TGTGCCTACCGTTCGCGTGAAAGACTGTTTTTT.

This clonotype was detected a few times. The J gene is TRBJ2-7, the V gene TRBV18; no clear D. Germline CDR1 KGHSH, CDR2 LQKENI. The CDR3 loop spans 13 amino acids. Between the trimmed V and J ends, which lost 0 bases and 3 bases, there was a span of 6 bases. CDR3 loop: CASSPPANYEQYF. The CDR3 DNA reads as TGTGCCAGCTCACCACCGGCCAACTACGAGCAGTACTTC.

In its sample, this clonotype was seen many times. This chain links TRBV12-3 or TRBV12-4 with TRBJ1-1, with no clear D. The CDR3 is 14 residues long. Between the trimmed V and J ends, which lost 6 bases and 0 bases, there was a span of 11 bases. CDR3 in amino acids: CASSPGTLNTEAFF. CDR3 bases: TGTGCCAGCAGCCCCGGAACATTGAACACTGAAGCTTTCTTT.

This clonotype has at least ten counts. This chain uses TRBV7-9 with TRBJ1-1; 12 bases agree with TRBD1. Unmatched junction bases numbered 10, after V lost 11 bases and J lost 3 bases. Germline values: CDR1 SEHNR, CDR2 FQNEAQ (reference sequence). There are 15 residues in the CDR3. This chain's CDR3 is CAGDRGLGKDTEAFF. As DNA, the CDR3 is TGTGCCGGGGACAGGGGGCTTGGTAAGGACACTGAAGCTTTCTTT.